This record concerns one T cell receptor beta chain sequence. Its target is unknown. Trimming cost V 6 bases and J 7 bases, with 10 bases left between them. The germline V gene encodes CDR1 SGHRS and CDR2 YFSETQ. CDR3 length equals 12 residues. These data are taken from a study of beta chain features in type 1 diabetes. There was one heparinised blood draw per donor, averaging around 100 mL. Points from the study as a whole: Any role of HLA type in TCRB rearrangement remained unresolved here. In all four CD4+ subsets, TCRB CDR3 length was significantly, moderately reduced in type 1 diabetes. Within the patient group, naive, central memory and Treg TCRB repertoires appeared more similar to each other than within healthy donors.

The investigators reverse transcribed all of the isolated RNA, so they sequenced expressed TCRB transcripts. Generated by immunoSEQ multiplex PCR, the TCRdb table keeps only in-frame clones and is missing some. The sample holds roughly 290,000 clones; over 14% are singletons and the top ten take 0.015% to 0.017%. The clonotype originates from a young man with type 1 diabetes. The sequenced sample was naive CD4+ T cells from blood. The chain combines TRBV5-1 with TRBJ2-2; D ambiguous. In DNA, the CDR3 is TGCGCCAGCACTCCGACAATCGGGGAGCTGTTTTTT. Protein product: CASTPTIGELFF.